This entry is about one T cell receptor beta chain. Its antigen is unknown. This specimen comes from a study of vaccination and CD4 T cells after COVID-19. Overall study context: The makeup of the convalescents was six males and four females, two of them Hispanic.

V lost 0 bases, J lost 7 bases, and 13 bases lay in between. Germline V gives CDR1 LNHDA, CDR2 SQIVND (reference sequence). CDR3 length: 15 amino acids. Time point denoted: late sampling 161 to 241 days after vaccination in a few convalescent patients. Treatment here: roughly 11-day PBMC culture with coronavirus spike peptide pools or control peptides (ViraFEST assay). Oncomine TCR Beta short-read sequencing was applied to DNA from cultured CD4+ T cells. TCRdb independently ran MiXCR on the PCR reads; one entry per CDR3 protein. The sample comprises 25,000 to 30,000 distinct CDR3 sequences, less than 45% of which are singletons, and approximately 5.1% rests with the top ten.

This sequence was found in a human donor who had recovered from COVID-19. The rearrangement links TRBV19 to TRBJ2-1; D perhaps matches TRBD2 (6 bases). Here the sequenced sample was CD4+ T cells from blood, cultured in vitro, taken about 7 months after SARS-CoV-2 vaccination. The CDR3: CASSIDRESNNEQFF. CDR3 DNA sequence: TGTGCCAGTAGTATAGACCGGGAGTCGAATAATGAGCAGTTCTTC.